This TCR beta chain was recorded in a study of control samples from healthy donors and cancer patients. TCRdb's table, derived via immunoSEQ multiplex PCR, lists solely in-frame clones and lacks some. The sample lists over 80,000 clones, almost 85% occurring once. The CDR3 spans 14 residues. V was cut by 2 bases and J by 0 bases, with 6 bases left in between. In germline, CDR1 is MNHNY, CDR2 SVGAGI (reference sequence). The receptor comes from a man between 60 and 75 years old in good health. Sequenced input: blood. The rearrangement links TRBV6-6 to TRBJ2-3; D unresolved. The CDR3 bases are TGTGCCAGCAGTTACGCCTATAGCACAGATACGCAGTATTTT. Translation: CASSYAYSTDTQYF.